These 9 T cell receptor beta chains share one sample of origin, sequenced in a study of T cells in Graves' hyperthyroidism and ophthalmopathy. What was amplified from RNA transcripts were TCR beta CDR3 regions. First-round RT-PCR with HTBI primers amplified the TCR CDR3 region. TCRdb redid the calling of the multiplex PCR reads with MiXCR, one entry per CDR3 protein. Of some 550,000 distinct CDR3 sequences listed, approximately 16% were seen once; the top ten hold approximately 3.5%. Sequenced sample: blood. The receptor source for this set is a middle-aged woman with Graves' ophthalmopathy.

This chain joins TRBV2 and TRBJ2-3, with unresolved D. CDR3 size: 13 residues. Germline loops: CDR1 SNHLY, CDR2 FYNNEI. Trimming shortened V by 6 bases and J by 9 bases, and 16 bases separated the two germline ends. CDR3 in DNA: TGTGCCAGCAGCCCCCTCTGGGAAGCGACGCAGTATTTT. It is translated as CASSPLWEATQYF.

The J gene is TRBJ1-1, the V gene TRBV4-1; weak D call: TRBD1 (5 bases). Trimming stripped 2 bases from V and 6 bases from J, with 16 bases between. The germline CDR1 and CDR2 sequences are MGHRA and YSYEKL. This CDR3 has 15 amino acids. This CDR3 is CASSQSQLEGPEAFF. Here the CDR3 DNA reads TGCGCCAGCAGCCAAAGCCAGCTGGAGGGACCTGAAGCTTTCTTT.

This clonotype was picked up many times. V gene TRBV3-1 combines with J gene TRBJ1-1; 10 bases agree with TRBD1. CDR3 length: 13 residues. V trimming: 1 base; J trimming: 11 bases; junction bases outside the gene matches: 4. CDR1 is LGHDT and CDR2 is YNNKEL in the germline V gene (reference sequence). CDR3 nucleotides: TGTGCCAGCAGCCAAGGGGGGACAGGGGACGCTTTCTTT. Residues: CASSQGGTGDAFF.

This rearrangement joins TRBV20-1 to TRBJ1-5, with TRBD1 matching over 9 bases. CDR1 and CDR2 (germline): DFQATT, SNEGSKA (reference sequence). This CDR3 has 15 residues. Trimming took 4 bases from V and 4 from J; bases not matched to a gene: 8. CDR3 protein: CSATPGTGRNQPQHF. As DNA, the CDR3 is TGCAGTGCTACGCCCGGGACAGGGCGGAATCAGCCCCAGCATTTT.

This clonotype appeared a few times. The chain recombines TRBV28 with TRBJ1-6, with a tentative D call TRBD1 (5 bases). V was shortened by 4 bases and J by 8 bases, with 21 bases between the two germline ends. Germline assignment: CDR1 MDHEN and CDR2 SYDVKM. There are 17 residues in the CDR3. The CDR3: CASSSIALRVGYSPLHF. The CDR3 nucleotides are TGTGCCAGCAGTTCTATCGCCCTCAGGGTGGGATATTCACCCCTCCACTTT.

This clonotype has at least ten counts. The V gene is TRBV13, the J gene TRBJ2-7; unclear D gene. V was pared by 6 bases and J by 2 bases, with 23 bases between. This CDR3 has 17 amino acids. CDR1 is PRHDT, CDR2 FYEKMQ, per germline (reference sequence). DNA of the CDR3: TGTGCCAGCAGTTATACCCGAAGTCCACCTACCGCCTACGAGCAGTACTTC. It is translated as CASSYTRSPPTAYEQYF.

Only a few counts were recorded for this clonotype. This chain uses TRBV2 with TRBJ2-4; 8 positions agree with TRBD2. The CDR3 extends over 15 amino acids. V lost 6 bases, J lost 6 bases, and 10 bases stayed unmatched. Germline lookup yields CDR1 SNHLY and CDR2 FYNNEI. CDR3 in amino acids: CASRSQTSALNIQYF. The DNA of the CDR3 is TGTGCCAGCAGATCTCAGACTAGCGCGTTAAACATTCAGTACTTC. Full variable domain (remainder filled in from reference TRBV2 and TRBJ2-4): EPEVTQTPSHQVTQMGQEVILRCVPISNHLYFYWYRQILGQKVEFLVSFYNNEISEKSEIFDDQFSVERPDGSNFTLKIRSTKLEDSAMYFCASRSQTSALNIQYFGAGTRLSVL.

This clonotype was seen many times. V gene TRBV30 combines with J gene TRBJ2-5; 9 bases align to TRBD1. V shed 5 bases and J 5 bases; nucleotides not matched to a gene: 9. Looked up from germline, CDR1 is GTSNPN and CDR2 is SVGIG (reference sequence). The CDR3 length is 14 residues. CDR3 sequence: CAWGGQGRLETQYF. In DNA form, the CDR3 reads TGTGCCTGGGGGGGACAGGGACGATTGGAGACCCAGTACTTC. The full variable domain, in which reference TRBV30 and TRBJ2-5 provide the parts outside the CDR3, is SQTIHQWPATLVQPVGSPLSLECTVEGTSNPNLYWYRQAAGRGLQLLFYSVGIGQISSEVPQNLSASRPQDRQFILSSKKLLLSDSGFYLCAWGGQGRLETQYFGPGTRLLVL.

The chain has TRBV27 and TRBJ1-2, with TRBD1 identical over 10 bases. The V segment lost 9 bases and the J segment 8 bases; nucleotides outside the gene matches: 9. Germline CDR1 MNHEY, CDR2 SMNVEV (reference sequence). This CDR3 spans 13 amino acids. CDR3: CASLGTGVYGYTF. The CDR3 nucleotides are TGTGCCAGTCTCGGGACAGGGGTTTACGGCTACACCTTC.